The clone carrying this TCR beta chain was observed many times. Antigen specificity is unknown. This entry is derived from a study of molecular identifiers for immune sequencing clone quantification. TCRdb passed the PCR reads through MiXCR, listing each CDR3 protein once. Seen here are just under 650,000 distinct CDR3 sequences, approximately 20% observed once, and the top ten hold 0.85%. Overall study findings and caveats: Sharing of a barcode by identical TCR molecules could cause highly expanded clone sizes to be underestimated. In naive cells, clones above 20 RNA copies held under 1% of molecules, whereas in effector cells they held over 99%.

Trimming stripped 0 bases from V and 5 bases from J, with 14 bases between. CDR3 length: 15 amino acids. CDR1 and CDR2 from the germline V gene are LGHNA and YSLEER. The sequenced material came from naive CD8+ T cells from blood, with Jurkat cell RNA spiked in. The subset: FACS-sorted CD8+CD4-CCR7+CD45RA+ naive T cells. This chain uses TRBV4-3 with TRBJ2-7; tentative D call: TRBD2 (7 bases). The clonotype originates from a human donor in good health. Some libraries in this study had Jurkat cell RNA spiked in. The chain's CDR3 is CASSQDKGGLDEQYF. DNA for the CDR3: TGCGCCAGCAGCCAAGATAAGGGGGGGCTGGACGAGCAGTACTTC.